These T cell receptor beta chains were read from a single sample in a study of response to subunit inactivated influenza vaccine. TCRdb re-analysed the RT-PCR reads in MiXCR, keeping a single row per CDR3 protein. Here the sample spans 800,000 or so distinct CDR3 sequences, 21% being singletons. The source material was PBMCs from blood, sampled less than 6 days after vaccination. The receptors here all came from a man over 45 who received an inactivated influenza vaccine. CDR3s include the opening cysteine and the closing phenylalanine or tryptophan. D genes are given only for firm matches. For some rows the clone size is stated as once, few or many, or as a class when expanded; others skip it.

D gene: NA
V gene: TRBV3-1
clone size: once
J gene: TRBJ2-2
CDR3 protein: CAISPEKFRLPNTGELFF
CDR3 DNA: TGTGCCATCAGTCCAGAGAAGTTCAGGCTTCCCAACACCGGGGAGCTGTTTTTT

D gene: NA
V gene: TRBV20-1
clone size: few
J gene: TRBJ2-1
CDR3 protein: CSARDLRSSGGVSNEQFF
CDR3 DNA: TGCAGTGCTAGAGATCTGAGGTCGAGCGGAGGGGTGAGCAATGAGCAGTTCTTC

D gene: NA
V gene: TRBV6-2/TRBV6-3
clone size: few
J gene: TRBJ2-5
CDR3 protein: CASSYSRLLETQYF
CDR3 DNA: TGTGCCAGCAGTTACTCGCGTTTACTAGAGACCCAGTACTTC

D gene: NA
V gene: TRBV6-4
clone size: NA
J gene: TRBJ2-2
CDR3 protein: CASSPRPLALRTGELFF
CDR3 DNA: TGTGCCAGCAGCCCCCGACCACTAGCCCTTAGGACCGGGGAGCTGTTTTTT

D gene: NA
V gene: TRBV9
clone size: NA
J gene: TRBJ2-5
CDR3 protein: CASSTTGVGETQYF
CDR3 DNA: TGTGCCAGCAGCACCACGGGGGTTGGTGAGACCCAGTACTTC

D gene: NA
V gene: TRBV7-2
clone size: NA
J gene: TRBJ1-5
CDR3 protein: CASSLNVQINQPQHF
CDR3 DNA: TGTGCCAGCAGCTTAAACGTACAGATCAATCAGCCCCAGCATTTT

D gene: NA
V gene: TRBV7-2
clone size: NA
J gene: TRBJ2-7
CDR3 protein: CASSFEPSSYEQYF
CDR3 DNA: TGTGCCAGCAGCTTCGAGCCGAGCTCCTACGAGCAGTACTTC

D gene: NA
V gene: TRBV25-1
clone size: many
J gene: TRBJ2-2
CDR3 protein: CASSEWGTGELFF
CDR3 DNA: TGTGCCAGCAGTGAATGGGGAACCGGGGAGCTGTTTTTT

D gene: NA
V gene: TRBV11-2
clone size: NA
J gene: TRBJ2-7
CDR3 protein: CASSLDNWAVAQYF
CDR3 DNA: TGTGCCAGCAGCTTAGACAACTGGGCGGTGGCTCAGTACTTC

D gene: TRBD1
V gene: TRBV28
clone size: NA
J gene: TRBJ2-5
CDR3 protein: CASSLWPETGRQETQYF
CDR3 DNA: TGTGCCAGCAGTTTATGGCCCGAGACAGGGAGACAAGAGACCCAGTACTTC

D gene: NA
V gene: TRBV20-1
clone size: NA
J gene: TRBJ1-5
CDR3 protein: CSATWGGNQPQHF
CDR3 DNA: TGCAGTGCTACTTGGGGGGGAAATCAGCCCCAGCATTTT

D gene: TRBD1
V gene: TRBV12-3/TRBV12-4
clone size: few
J gene: TRBJ2-4
CDR3 protein: CASSLIGQGGTQYF
CDR3 DNA: TGTGCCAGCAGTCTAATTGGACAGGGGGGTACTCAGTACTTC

D gene: TRBD2
V gene: TRBV6-2/TRBV6-3
clone size: NA
J gene: TRBJ2-1
CDR3 protein: CASSASSGGLNEQFF
CDR3 DNA: TGTGCCAGCAGTGCCTCTAGCGGGGGGCTCAATGAGCAGTTCTTC

D gene: TRBD1
V gene: TRBV2
clone size: NA
J gene: TRBJ2-2
CDR3 protein: CASKVTTGDTGELFF
CDR3 DNA: TGTGCCAGCAAAGTGACGACAGGGGACACCGGGGAGCTGTTTTTT

D gene: NA
V gene: TRBV20-1
clone size: few
J gene: TRBJ2-7
CDR3 protein: CSARGDGSYEQYF
CDR3 DNA: TGCAGTGCTAGAGGTGACGGCTCCTACGAGCAGTACTTC

D gene: NA
V gene: TRBV20-1
clone size: few
J gene: TRBJ2-3
CDR3 protein: CSANLRADTSTDTQYF
CDR3 DNA: TGCAGTGCTAACCTTCGAGCAGACACTAGCACAGATACGCAGTATTTT

D gene: TRBD2
V gene: TRBV7-9
clone size: NA
J gene: TRBJ2-5
CDR3 protein: CASSPQGLAGGQETQYF
CDR3 DNA: TGTGCCAGCAGCCCCCAGGGACTAGCGGGAGGCCAAGAGACCCAGTACTTC

D gene: NA
V gene: TRBV4-3
clone size: NA
J gene: TRBJ2-7
CDR3 protein: CASSQDPALVPKTYEQYF
CDR3 DNA: TGCGCCAGCAGCCAAGATCCCGCACTAGTGCCGAAAACCTACGAGCAGTACTTC

D gene: NA
V gene: TRBV20-1
clone size: few
J gene: TRBJ2-2
CDR3 protein: CSANPNGRANTGELFF
CDR3 DNA: TGCAGTGCTAACCCAAACGGACGGGCGAACACCGGGGAGCTGTTTTTT

D gene: NA
V gene: TRBV9
clone size: NA
J gene: TRBJ1-6
CDR3 protein: CASSSGPDSPLHF
CDR3 DNA: TGTGCCAGCAGCTCCGGACCGGATTCACCCCTCCACTTT

D gene: TRBD2
V gene: TRBV2
clone size: few
J gene: TRBJ2-1
CDR3 protein: CASRYAGDNEQFF
CDR3 DNA: TGTGCCAGCAGGTATGCGGGAGACAATGAGCAGTTCTTC

D gene: NA
V gene: TRBV7-9
clone size: once
J gene: TRBJ1-1
CDR3 protein: CASSWEVMGKAFF
CDR3 DNA: TGTGCCAGCAGCTGGGAAGTGATGGGGAAGGCTTTCTTT

D gene: NA
V gene: TRBV6-5
clone size: NA
J gene: TRBJ2-1
CDR3 protein: CASSYDRDNEQFF
CDR3 DNA: TGTGCCAGCAGTTACGACAGAGACAATGAGCAGTTCTTC